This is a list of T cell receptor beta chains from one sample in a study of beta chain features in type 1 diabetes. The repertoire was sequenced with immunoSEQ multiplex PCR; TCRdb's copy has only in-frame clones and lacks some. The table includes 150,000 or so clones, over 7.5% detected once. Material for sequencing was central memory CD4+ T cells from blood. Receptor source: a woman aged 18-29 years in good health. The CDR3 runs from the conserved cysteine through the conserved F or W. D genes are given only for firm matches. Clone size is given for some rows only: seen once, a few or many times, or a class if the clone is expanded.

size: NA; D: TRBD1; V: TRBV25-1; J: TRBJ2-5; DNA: TGTGCCAGCAGCGTAGGGACAGGGAAAGGGGAGACCCAGTACTTC; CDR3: CASSVGTGKGETQYF
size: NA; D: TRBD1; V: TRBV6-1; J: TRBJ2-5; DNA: TGTGCCAGCAGGTTACAGGGGGCCGGAGAGACCCAGTACTTC; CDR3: CASRLQGAGETQYF
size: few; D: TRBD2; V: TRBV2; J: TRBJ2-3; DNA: TGTGCCAGCAGTACTAGAGGGACTACTCCAGATACGCAGTATTTT; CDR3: CASSTRGTTPDTQYF
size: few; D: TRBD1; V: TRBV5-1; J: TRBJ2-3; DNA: TGCGCCAGCAGCTTGGGGGACAGCGGCACAGATACGCAGTATTTT; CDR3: CASSLGDSGTDTQYF
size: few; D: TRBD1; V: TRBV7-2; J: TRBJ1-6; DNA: TGTGCCAGCAGTCCTCGGACAGGGACGTGGAATTCACCCCTCCACTTT; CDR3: CASSPRTGTWNSPLHF
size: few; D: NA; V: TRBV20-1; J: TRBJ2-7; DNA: TGCAGTGCTTTAACAGGCTACGAGCAGTACTTC; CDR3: CSALTGYEQYF
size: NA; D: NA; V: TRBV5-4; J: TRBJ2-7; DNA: TGTGCCAGCAGCCCGGACAGCCCTTCTTTCTACGAGCAGTACTTC; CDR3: CASSPDSPSFYEQYF
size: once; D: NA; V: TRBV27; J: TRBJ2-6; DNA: TGTGCCAGCAAGGAGGCGCGTGGGGCCAACGTCCTGACTTTC; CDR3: CASKEARGANVLTF
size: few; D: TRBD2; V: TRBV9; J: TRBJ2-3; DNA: TGTGCCAGCAGCGTGTCACTAGCGGACACAGATACGCAGTATTTT; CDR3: CASSVSLADTDTQYF
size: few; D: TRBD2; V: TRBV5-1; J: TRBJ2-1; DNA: TGCGCCAGCAGCTTGGCCCGACTAGCCATTGACAATGAGCAGTTCTTC; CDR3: CASSLARLAIDNEQFF